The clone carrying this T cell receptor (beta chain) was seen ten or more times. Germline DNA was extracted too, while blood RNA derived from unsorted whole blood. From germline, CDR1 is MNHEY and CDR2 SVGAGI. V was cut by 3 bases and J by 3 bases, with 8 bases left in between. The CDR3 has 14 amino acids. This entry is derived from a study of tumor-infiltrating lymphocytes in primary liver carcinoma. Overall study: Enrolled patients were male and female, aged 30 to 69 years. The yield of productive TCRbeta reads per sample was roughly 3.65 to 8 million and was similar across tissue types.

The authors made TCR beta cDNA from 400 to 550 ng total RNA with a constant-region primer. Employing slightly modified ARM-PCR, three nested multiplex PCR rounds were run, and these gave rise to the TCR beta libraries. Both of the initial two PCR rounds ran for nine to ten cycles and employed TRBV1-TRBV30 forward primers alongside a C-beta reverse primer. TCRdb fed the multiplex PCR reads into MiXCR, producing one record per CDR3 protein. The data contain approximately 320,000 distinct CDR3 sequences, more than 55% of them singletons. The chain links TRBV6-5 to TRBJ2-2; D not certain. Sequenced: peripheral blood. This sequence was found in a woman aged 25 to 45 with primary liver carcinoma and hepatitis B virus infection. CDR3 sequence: CASSYLRDTGELFF. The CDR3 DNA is TGTGCCAGCAGTTATTTACGGGACACCGGGGAGCTGTTTTTT.